The next 8 T cell receptor beta chains were all read from a single sample in a study of T cells in Graves' hyperthyroidism and ophthalmopathy. Amplified regions were TCR beta CDR3 sequences from RNA transcripts. With the HTBI primer set, the TCR CDR3 went through a first round of RT-PCR. TCRdb ran MiXCR on the multiplex PCR reads and lists one entry per CDR3 protein. This repertoire shows 370,000 or so distinct CDR3 sequences, around a quarter found once; its top ten account for less than 85%. Sequencing used blood. The source is a man aged 50-59 years with Graves' hyperthyroidism.

The rearrangement joins TRBV18 to TRBJ1-1, with unresolved D. In germline, CDR1 is KGHSH, CDR2 LQKENI. The V end lost 6 bases, the J end lost 0 bases, and 8 bases lay between the germline ends. This CDR3 has 13 amino acids. CDR3 residues: CASSTNMNTEAFF. CDR3 DNA: TGTGCCAGCTCTACGAATATGAACACTGAAGCTTTCTTT.

This clonotype has a handful of counts. This chain links TRBV6-5 with TRBJ2-5; TRBD1 matches 7 bases. Looked up from germline, CDR1 is MNHEY and CDR2 is SVGAGI. This CDR3 is built from 14 residues. The junction had 2 bases not matched to a gene; V was cut back by 2 bases and J by 2 bases. The CDR3 DNA is TGTGCCAGCAGTTACAGGGACAGACAAGAGACCCAGTACTTC. This encodes CASSYRDRQETQYF.

This clonotype occurred a few times. This sequence joins TRBV19 and TRBJ1-1; TRBD1 matches 7 bases. After removal of 3 bases from V and 1 base from J, the junction contained 5 bases not matched to a gene. Germline CDR1 LNHDA, CDR2 SQIVND (reference sequence). This CDR3 is built from 15 residues. In nucleotides, the CDR3 is TGTGCCAGTAGTATTTACAGGGGCTCGAACACTGAAGCTTTCTTT. It specifies CASSIYRGSNTEAFF.

The rearrangement uses TRBV20-1 and TRBJ2-7; D uncertain. CDR1 and CDR2 from the germline V gene are DFQATT and SNEGSKA (reference sequence). The V end was cut by 1 base, the J end by 2 bases, with 12 bases between. The CDR3 covers 14 residues. CDR3 DNA: TGCAGTGCTAGAGGCCCGGTTTCCACCTACGAGCAGTACTTC. It is translated as CSARGPVSTYEQYF.

The V gene is TRBV5-1, the J gene TRBJ2-7; no clear D gene. The V gene lost 1 base and the J gene lost 3 bases, with 14 bases spanning the gap. CDR1 and CDR2 from the germline V gene are SGHRS and YFSETQ. The CDR3 totals 15 residues. CDR3 protein: CASSLSSGHNYEQYF. Here the CDR3 DNA reads TGCGCCAGCAGCTTGAGTTCGGGTCACAACTACGAGCAGTACTTC. The full variable domain, rest sourced from reference TRBV5-1 and TRBJ2-7, is KAGVTQTPRYLIKTRGQQVTLSCSPISGHRSVSWYQQTPGQGLQFLFEYFSETQRNKGNFPGRFSGRQFSNSRSEMNVSTLELGDSALYLCASSLSSGHNYEQYFGPGTRLTVT.

About this clonotype: This may come from a read error, since a much larger clone is one base off. V and J are TRBV28 and TRBJ2-7; 11 nucleotides match TRBD1. Germline-derived CDR1 and CDR2 are MDHEN and SYDVKM. The CDR3 length is 18 residues. The CDR3 DNA reads as TGTGCCAACAGTACCCCACCCCCGGGACAGGGGGTTTGGTACGAGCAGTACTTC. Translation gives CANSTPPPGQGVWYEQYF.

This chain uses TRBV2 with TRBJ2-6, with 7 bases matching TRBD1. The CDR3 runs to 14 residues. V shed 11 bases and J 2 bases; nucleotides not matched to a gene: 6. Germline values: CDR1 SNHLY, CDR2 FYNNEI. The CDR3 DNA reads TGTGCCTGCAATACAGGGGCTGGGGCCAACGTCCTGACTTTC. This encodes CACNTGAGANVLTF. Full variable domain (rest looked up from reference TRBV2 and TRBJ2-6): EPEVTQTPSHQVTQMGQEVILRCVPISNHLYFYWYRQILGQKVEFLVSFYNNEISEKSEIFDDQFSVERPDGSNFTLKIRSTKLEDSAMYFCACNTGAGANVLTFGAGSRLTVL.

This clonotype was seen ten or more times. The chain recombines TRBV28 with TRBJ1-1; TRBD1 is a possible D gene (5 bases). The germline V gene has CDR1 MDHEN and CDR2 SYDVKM. V lost 7 bases, J lost 5 bases, and 17 bases lay in between. The CDR3 runs 14 residues. CDR3 in amino acids: CASITREGRTEAFF. CDR3 nucleotides: TGTGCCAGCATCACCCGGGAGGGGAGGACTGAAGCTTTCTTT.